This TCR beta chain was identified during a study of PD-1 blockade in classical Hodgkin lymphoma. In every patient, relapse followed autologous stem cell transplantation, while exposure to brentuximab vedotin differed. When best responses were assessed, they were complete response, partial response or progressive disease. Sequencing used immunoSEQ multiplex PCR; TCRdb keeps in-frame clones, though not all of them. The top ten clones hold more than 9% of a sample with around 50,000 clones, around 90% of them seen once. Germline V gene data show CDR1 as LNHDA and CDR2 as SQIVND (reference sequence). Trimming cost V 5 bases and J 4 bases; bases outside gene matches: 5. This CDR3 has 13 residues.

Sequences were derived from peripheral blood mononuclear cells (PBMCs), sampled before the second cycle of nivolumab. The source of this sequence is a human donor with classical Hodgkin lymphoma. This chain links TRBV19 with TRBJ2-7; TRBD2 aligns across 7 bases. CDR3 amino acids: CASSPGREYEQYF. CDR3 bases: TGTGCCAGTAGTCCGGGGAGGGAATACGAGCAGTACTTC.